Here is one TCR beta chain with its context. The sample belongs to a study of technical replicates of blood from a handful of donors. Sequenced by immunoSEQ multiplex PCR; TCRdb stores in-frame clones only, minus some. This sample carries about 81,000 clones, 75% to 85% of them seen once, and the ten largest clones take roughly 3.7%. The V and J ends lost 3 bases and 5 bases respectively, with 8 bases between them. This CDR3 spans 12 amino acids. Germline CDR1 is KGHSH and CDR2 is LQKENI. Sequenced material: PBMCs. The receptor was derived from a human donor in good health. Some clones in this sample may be carry-over from other donors' samples. The V gene is TRBV18, the J gene TRBJ2-7, with D perhaps TRBD2 (6 bases). This chain's CDR3 is CASSPREDEQYF. CDR3 DNA sequence: TGTGCCAGCTCACCTAGGGAGGACGAGCAGTACTTC. Together with reference TRBV18 and TRBJ2-7, the CDR3 gives the full variable domain: NAGVMQNPRHLVRRRGQEARLRCSPMKGHSHVYWYRQLPEEGLKFMVYLQKENIIDESGMPKERFSAEFPKEGPSILRIQQVVRGDSAAYFCASSPREDEQYFGPGTRLTVT.